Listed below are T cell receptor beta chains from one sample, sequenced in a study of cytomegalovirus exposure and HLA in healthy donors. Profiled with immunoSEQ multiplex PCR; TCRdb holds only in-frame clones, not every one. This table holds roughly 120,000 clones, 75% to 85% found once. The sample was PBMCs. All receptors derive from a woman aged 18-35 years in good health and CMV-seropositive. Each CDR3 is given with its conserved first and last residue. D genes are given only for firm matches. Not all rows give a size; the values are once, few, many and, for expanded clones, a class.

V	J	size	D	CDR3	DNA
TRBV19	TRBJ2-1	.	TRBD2	CASTPGTSVYNEQFF	TGTGCCAGTACCCCAGGGACTAGCGTTTACAATGAGCAGTTCTTC
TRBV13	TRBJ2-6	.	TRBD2	CASSSGLDDRAGANVLTF	TGTGCCAGCAGCTCCGGACTAGACGATCGAGCTGGGGCCAACGTCCTGACTTTC
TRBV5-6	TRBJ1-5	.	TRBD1	CASSFQGGGQPQHF	TGTGCCAGCAGCTTTCAAGGGGGCGGTCAGCCCCAGCATTTT
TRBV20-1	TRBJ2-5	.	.	CSARLAETQYF	TGCAGTGCTAGGTTGGCAGAGACCCAGTACTTC
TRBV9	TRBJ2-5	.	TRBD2	CASSVEGWGGQETQYF	TGTGCCAGCAGCGTAGAGGGGTGGGGGGGTCAAGAGACCCAGTACTTC
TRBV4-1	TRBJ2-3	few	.	CASSPLGGGGTDTQYF	TGCGCCAGCAGCCCCCTAGGCGGCGGTGGGACAGATACGCAGTATTTT
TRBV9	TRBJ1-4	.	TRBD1	CASSAGTGDEKLFF	TGTGCCAGCAGCGCCGGGACAGGAGATGAAAAACTGTTTTTT
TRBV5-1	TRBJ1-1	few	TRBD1	CASSWGQGNTEAFF	TGCGCCAGCAGCTGGGGACAGGGGAACACTGAAGCTTTCTTT
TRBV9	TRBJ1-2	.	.	CASRGSGLGYTF	TGTGCCAGCAGGGGCAGCGGATTAGGCTACACCTTC
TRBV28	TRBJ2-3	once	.	CASGANQVIDTQYF	TGTGCCAGTGGGGCGAATCAAGTTATAGATACGCAGTATTTT
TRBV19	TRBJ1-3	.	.	CASFEVYSGNTIYF	TGTGCCAGTTTTGAGGTCTACTCTGGAAACACCATATATTTT
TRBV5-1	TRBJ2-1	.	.	CASSLGLSNEQFF	TGCGCCAGCAGCTTGGGACTCAGCAATGAGCAGTTCTTC
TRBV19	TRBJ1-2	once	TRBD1	CASTPILLRTGADNYGYTF	TGTGCCAGTACCCCCATCTTATTGCGGACAGGGGCGGATAACTATGGCTACACCTTC
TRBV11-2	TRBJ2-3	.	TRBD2	CASSLGLAGGGADTQYF	TGTGCCAGCAGCTTAGGACTAGCGGGGGGCGGGGCAGATACGCAGTACTTT
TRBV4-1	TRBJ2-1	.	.	CASSQGQGFHNEQFF	TGCGCCAGCAGCCAAGGTCAGGGGTTTCACAATGAGCAGTTCTTC
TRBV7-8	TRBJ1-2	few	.	CATSSSQGAGYGYTF	TGTGCAACTTCAAGTAGCCAGGGAGCGGGGTATGGCTACACCTTC
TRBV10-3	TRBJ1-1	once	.	CAISESWGLTEAFF	TGTGCCATCAGTGAGTCATGGGGGCTCACTGAAGCTTTCTTT
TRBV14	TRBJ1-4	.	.	CASSDRQGEKLFF	TGTGCCAGCAGCGACAGGCAAGGGGAAAAACTGTTTTTT
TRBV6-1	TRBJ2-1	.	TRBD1	CASSVGQEGSEQFF	TGTGCCAGCAGTGTGGGACAGGAGGGGTCTGAGCAGTTCTTC
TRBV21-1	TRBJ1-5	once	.	CASSSLRAGGVKEDQPQHF	TGTGCCAGCAGCAGCCTACGGGCAGGGGGTGTTAAAGAAGATCAGCCCCAGCATTTT
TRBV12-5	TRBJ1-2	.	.	CASVHDEAAYGYTF	TGTGCTAGTGTCCACGACGAGGCGGCCTATGGCTACACCTTC
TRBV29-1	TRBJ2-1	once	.	CSDSPPGNEQFF	TGCAGCGACTCCCCCCCAGGGAATGAGCAGTTCTTC
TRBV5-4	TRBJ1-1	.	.	CASSEEQNTEAFF	TGTGCCAGCAGTGAGGAGCAGAACACTGAAGCTTTCTTT
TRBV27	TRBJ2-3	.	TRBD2	CASTMGGGIDTQYF	TGTGCCAGCACCATGGGGGGAGGGATCGATACGCAGTATTTT
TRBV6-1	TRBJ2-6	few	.	CASSENSGTGANVLTF	TGTGCCAGCAGTGAAAATTCAGGGACTGGGGCCAACGTCCTGACTTTC
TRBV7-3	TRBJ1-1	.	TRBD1	CASSLGQGPYTEAFF	TGTGCCAGCAGCCTAGGACAGGGACCGTACACTGAAGCTTTCTTT
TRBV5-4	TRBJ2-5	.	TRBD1	CASSPRDSAQTQYF	TGTGCCAGCAGCCCACGGGACAGCGCACAAACCCAGTACTTC
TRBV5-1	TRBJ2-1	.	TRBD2	CASSLGPWTSDNEQFF	TGCGCCAGCAGCTTGGGCCCCTGGACTAGCGACAATGAGCAGTTCTTC
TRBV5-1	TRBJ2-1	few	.	CASSLGSTGYNEQFF	TGCGCCAGCAGCTTGGGCTCAACAGGATACAATGAGCAGTTCTTC
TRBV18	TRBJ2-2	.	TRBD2	CASSPSKRGNTGELFF	TGTGCCAGCTCACCGTCGAAGCGGGGCAACACCGGGGAGCTGTTTTTT
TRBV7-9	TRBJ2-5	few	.	CASSLARETQYF	TGTGCCAGCAGCTTAGCTCGGGAGACCCAGTACTTC
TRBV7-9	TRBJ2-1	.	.	CASSAPTSNEQFF	TGTGCCAGCAGCGCCCCGACTAGTAACGAGCAGTTCTTC
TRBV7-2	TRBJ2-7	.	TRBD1	CASSLIGGQGSYEQYF	TGTGCCAGCAGCTTAATCGGAGGACAGGGGTCCTACGAGCAGTACTTC
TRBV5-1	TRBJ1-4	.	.	CASSLQTDEKLFF	TGCGCCAGCAGCTTACAGACGGATGAAAAACTGTTTTTT
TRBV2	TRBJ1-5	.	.	CASSQNGQLNQPQHF	TGTGCCAGCAGTCAAAACGGACAGCTCAATCAGCCCCAGCATTTT
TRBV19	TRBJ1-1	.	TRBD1	CASSSTGVEAFF	TGTGCCAGTAGTAGTACAGGGGTTGAGGCTTTCTTT
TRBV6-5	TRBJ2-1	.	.	CASSYGAHNEQFF	TGTGCCAGCAGTTACGGGGCTCACAATGAGCAGTTCTTC
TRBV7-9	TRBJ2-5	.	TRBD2	CASSQGLAGYQETQYF	TGTGCCAGCAGCCAAGGACTAGCGGGGTACCAAGAGACCCAGTACTTC
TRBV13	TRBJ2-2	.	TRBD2	CASSLGLVGELFF	TGTGCCAGCAGCTTGGGACTAGTCGGGGAGCTGTTTTTT
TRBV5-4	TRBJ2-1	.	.	CASSFLAGEQFF	TGTGCCAGCAGCTTCCTAGCCGGTGAGCAGTTCTTC
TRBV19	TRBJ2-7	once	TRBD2	CASSIGGTRPYEQYF	TGTGCCAGTAGTATTGGCGGGACTAGACCATACGAGCAGTACTTC
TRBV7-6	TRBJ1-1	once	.	CASSPAVNTEAFF	TGTGCCAGCAGCCCTGCAGTGAACACTGAAGCTTTCTTT
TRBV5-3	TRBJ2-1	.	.	CARSPLKNEQFF	TGTGCCAGAAGTCCTCTTAAAAATGAGCAGTTCTTC
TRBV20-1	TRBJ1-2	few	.	CSATTGTGYTF	TGCAGTGCCACCACAGGAACTGGCTACACCTTC
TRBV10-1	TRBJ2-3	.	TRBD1	CASSERTGSTDTQYF	TGCGCCAGCAGTGAGCGGACAGGGAGCACAGATACGCAGTATTTT
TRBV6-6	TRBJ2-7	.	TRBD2	CASSYSMGGMEQYF	TGTGCCAGCAGTTACTCGATGGGGGGGATGGAGCAGTACTTC
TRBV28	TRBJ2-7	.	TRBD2	CASSPLGGYEQYF	TGTGCCAGCAGTCCGCTGGGGGGGTACGAGCAGTACTTC
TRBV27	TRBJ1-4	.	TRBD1	CASSPMQGDEKLFF	TGTGCCAGCAGTCCCATGCAGGGGGATGAAAAACTGTTTTTT
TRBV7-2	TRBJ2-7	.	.	CASSSDSSWNSYEQYF	TGTGCCAGCAGCTCGGACTCGAGTTGGAACTCCTACGAGCAGTACTTC
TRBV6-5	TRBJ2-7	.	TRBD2	CASTERGGCEQYF	TGTGCCAGCACGGAGCGGGGGGGCTGTGAGCAGTACTTC
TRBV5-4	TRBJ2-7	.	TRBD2	CASSPYPTSGVFSYEQYF	TGTGCCAGCAGCCCTTACCCGACTAGCGGGGTTTTCTCCTACGAGCAGTACTTC
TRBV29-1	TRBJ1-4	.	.	CSVVTVTNEKLFF	TGCAGCGTTGTGACAGTGACTAATGAAAAACTGTTTTTT
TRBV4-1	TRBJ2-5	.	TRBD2	CASSQRTSGAAEETQYF	TGCGCCAGCAGCCAGAGAACTAGCGGAGCAGCGGAAGAGACCCAGTACTTC
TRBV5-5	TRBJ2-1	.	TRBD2	CASSLLPPSGGDQEQFF	TGTGCCAGCAGCTTGCTGCCTCCTAGCGGGGGGGATCAGGAGCAGTTCTTC
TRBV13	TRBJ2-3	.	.	CASSLVAGPLTDTQYF	TGTGCCAGCAGCTTAGTTGCGGGGCCACTCACAGATACGCAGTATTTT
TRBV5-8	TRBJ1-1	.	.	CASSNAWTNMNIEAFF	TGTGCCAGCAGCAATGCCTGGACAAACATGAACATTGAAGCTTTCTTT
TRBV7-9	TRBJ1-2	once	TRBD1	CASSWDRGGYYGYTF	TGTGCCAGCAGCTGGGACAGGGGGGGGTACTATGGCTACACCTTC
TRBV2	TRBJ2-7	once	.	CASRTDSTLAYEQYF	TGTGCCAGCAGGACAGACTCTACGTTGGCCTACGAGCAGTACTTC